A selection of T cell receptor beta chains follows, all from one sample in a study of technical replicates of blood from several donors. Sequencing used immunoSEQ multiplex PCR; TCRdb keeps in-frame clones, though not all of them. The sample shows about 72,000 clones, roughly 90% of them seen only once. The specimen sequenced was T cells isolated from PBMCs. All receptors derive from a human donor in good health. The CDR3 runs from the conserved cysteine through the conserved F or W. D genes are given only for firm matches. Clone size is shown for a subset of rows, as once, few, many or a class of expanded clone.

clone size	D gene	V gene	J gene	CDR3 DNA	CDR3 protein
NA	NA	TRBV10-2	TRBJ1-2	TGCGCCAGCAGTGAGTCGAGACAGCCCGTCTATGGCTACACCTTC	CASSESRQPVYGYTF
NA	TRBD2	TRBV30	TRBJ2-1	TGTGCCTGGAGTGCCCCGAATTGGAGCGGGATAAATGAGCAGTTCTTC	CAWSAPNWSGINEQFF
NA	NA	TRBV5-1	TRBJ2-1	TGCGCCAGCAGCTTGTACTCGGACAGCAATGAGCAGTTCTTC	CASSLYSDSNEQFF
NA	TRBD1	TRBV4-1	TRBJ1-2	TGCGCCAGCAGCCTGACAGGGGCCTATGGCTACACCTTC	CASSLTGAYGYTF
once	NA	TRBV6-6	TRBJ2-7	TGTGCCAGCAGCTATTCCCGGGAGCAGTACTTC	CASSYSREQYF
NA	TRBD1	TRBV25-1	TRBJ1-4	TGTGCCAGCAGACCGTGGGGACAGTCTAATGAAAAACTGTTTTTT	CASRPWGQSNEKLFF
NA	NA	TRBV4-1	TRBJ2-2	TGCGCCAGCAGCCAAGTTAGCAGACCCGGGGAGCTGTTTTTT	CASSQVSRPGELFF
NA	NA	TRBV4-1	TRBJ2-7	TGCGCCAGCAGCCCGGGTCGGCTGTACGAGCAGTACTTC	CASSPGRLYEQYF
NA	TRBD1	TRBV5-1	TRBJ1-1	TGCGCCAGCGGCTTGTCAGGGGGCAAGAACACTGAAGCTTTCTTT	CASGLSGGKNTEAFF
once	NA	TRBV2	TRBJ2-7	TGTGCCAGCGGGGGACCCGGGGGTATTCCGCCCTACGAGCAGTACTTC	CASGGPGGIPPYEQYF
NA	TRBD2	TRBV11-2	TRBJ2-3	TGTGCCAGCAGCTTAGTGACTAGCGGGAGGTTCACAGATACGCAGTATTTT	CASSLVTSGRFTDTQYF
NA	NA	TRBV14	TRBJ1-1	TGTGCCAGCAGCCTCCAAATAAATGAGAGGGAAGCTTTCTTT	CASSLQINEREAFF
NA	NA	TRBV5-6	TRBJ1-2	TGTGCCAGCAGCTTGGGGGGGGGACGAGGCTACACCTTC	CASSLGGGRGYTF
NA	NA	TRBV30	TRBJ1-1	TGTGCCTCCCCGAGTTGGGGGGACACTGAAGCTTTCTTT	CASPSWGDTEAFF
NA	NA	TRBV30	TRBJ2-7	TGTGCCTGGAACACAGGCCCAAGCTCCTACGAGCAGTACTTC	CAWNTGPSSYEQYF
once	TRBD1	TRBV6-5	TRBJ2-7	TGTGCCAGCAGTTACGCCGGGACAGGGGGCTACGAGCAGTACTTC	CASSYAGTGGYEQYF
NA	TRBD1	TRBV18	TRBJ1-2	TGTGCCAGCTCACCTGGACAGGGGGCTTTCCTCAACTATGGCTACACCTTC	CASSPGQGAFLNYGYTF
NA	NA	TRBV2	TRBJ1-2	TGTGCCAGCATTTATGTCGGCTACACCTTC	CASIYVGYTF
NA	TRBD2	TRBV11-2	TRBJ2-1	TGTGCCAGCGGTATGGCGGGAGTCTACAATGAGCAGTTCTTC	CASGMAGVYNEQFF
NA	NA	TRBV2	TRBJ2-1	TGTGCCAGCAGTTTTACTAGAACCAATGAGCAGTTCTTC	CASSFTRTNEQFF
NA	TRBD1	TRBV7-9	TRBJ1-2	TGTGCCAGCAGCTTAATAGGGGGACAGGGCCTTCGATTTGCTTTCTACACCTTC	CASSLIGGQGLRFAFYTF
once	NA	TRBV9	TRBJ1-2	TGTGCCAGCAGCGTATCCGTTCCCCGGGGGGAAGATGGCTACACCTTC	CASSVSVPRGEDGYTF
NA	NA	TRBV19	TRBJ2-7	TGTGCCAGTAGTATTGGGAAGGGGGCCTACGAGCAGTACTTC	CASSIGKGAYEQYF
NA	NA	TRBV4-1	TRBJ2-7	TGCGCCAGCAGCCAAGATAGTGAGATCTACGAGCAGTACTTC	CASSQDSEIYEQYF
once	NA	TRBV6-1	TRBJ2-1	TGTGCCAGCAGTGTTCTCCTAGTCCACAATGAGCAGTTCTTC	CASSVLLVHNEQFF
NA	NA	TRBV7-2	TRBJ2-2	TGTGCCAGCAGCTCCGGGAATCACCCCGGGGAGCTGTTTTTT	CASSSGNHPGELFF
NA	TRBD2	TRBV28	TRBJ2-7	TGTGCCAGCAGTTTCTTTAGCGGGAGCGGAGAGCAGTACTTC	CASSFFSGSGEQYF
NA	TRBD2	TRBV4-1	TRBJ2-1	TGCGCCAGCAGCCTATCCGGGACTAGCATCGATGAGCAGTTCTTC	CASSLSGTSIDEQFF